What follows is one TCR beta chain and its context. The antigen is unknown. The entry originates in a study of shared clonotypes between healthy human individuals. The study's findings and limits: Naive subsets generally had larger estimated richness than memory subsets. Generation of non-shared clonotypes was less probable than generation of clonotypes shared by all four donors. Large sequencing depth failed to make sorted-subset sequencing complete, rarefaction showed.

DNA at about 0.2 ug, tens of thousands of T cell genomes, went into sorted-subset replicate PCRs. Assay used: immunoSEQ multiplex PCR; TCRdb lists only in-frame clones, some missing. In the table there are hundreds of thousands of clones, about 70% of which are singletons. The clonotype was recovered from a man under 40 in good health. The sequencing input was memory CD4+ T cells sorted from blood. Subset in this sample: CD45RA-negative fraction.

The CDR3 is CASSPALAGDAAEQFF. The DNA of the CDR3 is TGTGCCAGCTCACCAGCTTTAGCGGGAGATGCCGCTGAGCAGTTCTTC. This sequence joins TRBV18 and TRBJ2-1; TRBD2 aligns across 9 bases. V shed 2 bases, J shed 9 bases, and the junction held 11 bases outside the gene matches. CDR1 KGHSH and CDR2 LQKENI come from the germline V gene. This CDR3 has 16 residues.